This T cell receptor (beta chain) originates from a study of T-cell memory formation after mild COVID-19. A single record per CDR3 protein comes from TCRdb applying MiXCR to the 5' RACE reads. The top ten hold about 26% of the sample, which has tens of thousands of distinct CDR3 sequences, roughly an eighth seen once. This clonotype was seen at least ten times. Its antigen is unknown. Study findings and constraints: Shrinking CD4+ clones were chiefly CM and EM; CD8+ ones were chiefly EMRA. Clonal second-wave expansions that peaked on day 37 had unconfirmed SARS-CoV-2 specificity.

With 6 bases clipped from V and 7 bases from J, the junction kept 6 bases outside the gene matches. The CDR3 loop spans 15 amino acids. This receptor was identified in an adult woman who had mild COVID-19 (a few samples of this study predate the infection). Cell type and time point are not known. The J gene is TRBJ2-4, the V gene TRBV23-1; TRBD2 aligns across 13 bases. TRBV23-1 is an ORF for which the function is uncertain. Sequencing was done on a sample of PBMCs or a T cell subset sorted from them (not recorded which). DNA for the CDR3: TGCGCCAGCAGGCGACTAGCGGGGGGTATGAACATTCAGTACTTC. It is translated as CASRRLAGGMNIQYF.